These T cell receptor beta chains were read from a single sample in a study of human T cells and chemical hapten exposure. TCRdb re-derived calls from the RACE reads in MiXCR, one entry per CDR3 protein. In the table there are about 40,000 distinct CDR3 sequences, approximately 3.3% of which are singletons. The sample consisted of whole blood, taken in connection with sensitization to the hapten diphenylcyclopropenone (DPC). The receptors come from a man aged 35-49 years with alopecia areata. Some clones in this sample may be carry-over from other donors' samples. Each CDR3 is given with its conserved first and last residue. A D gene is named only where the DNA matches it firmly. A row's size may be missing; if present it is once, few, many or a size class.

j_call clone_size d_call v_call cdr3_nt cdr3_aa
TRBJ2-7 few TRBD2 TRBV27 TGTGCCAGCAGCCGGCGGGAGAGTCACTACGAGCAGTACTTC CASSRRESHYEQYF
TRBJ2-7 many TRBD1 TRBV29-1 TGCAGCGTGAAAGGGACAGGAGTCGGCCACGAGCAGTACTTC CSVKGTGVGHEQYF
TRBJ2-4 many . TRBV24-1 TGTGCCACCAGTGATTTGACCGAGACCACGAGGTTATTCAAAAACATTCAGTACTTC CATSDLTETTRLFKNIQYF
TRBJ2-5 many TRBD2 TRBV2 TGTGCCAGCAGCTCCGGACTAGCGGGATATTCGGAGACCCAGTACTTC CASSSGLAGYSETQYF
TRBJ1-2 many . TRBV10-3 TGTGCCATCAGTGAAGCTGTCTATGGCTACACCTTC CAISEAVYGYTF
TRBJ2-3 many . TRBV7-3 TGTGCCAGCAGCGATCAAGTTGGTCGTACGCAGTATTTT CASSDQVGRTQYF
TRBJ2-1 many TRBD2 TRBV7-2 TGTGCCAGCAGCTTACTTGGAACTAGCGGGAGTAATGAGCAGTTCTTC CASSLLGTSGSNEQFF
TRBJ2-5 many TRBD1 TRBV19 TGTGCCAGTAGTATAGGACAGGGGGCCTTGGAGACCCAGTACTTC CASSIGQGALETQYF
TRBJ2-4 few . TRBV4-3 TGCGCCAGCAGCACAACGGGGGACGCCAAAAACATTCAGTACTTC CASSTTGDAKNIQYF
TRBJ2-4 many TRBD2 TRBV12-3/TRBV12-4 TGTGCCAGCAGTTTTAGGACTAGCGGGAGCCCCAAAAACATTCAGTACTTC CASSFRTSGSPKNIQYF
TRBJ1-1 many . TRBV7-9 TGTGCCAGCAGCTTCAGAGGGGAGAACACTGAAGCTTTCTTT CASSFRGENTEAFF
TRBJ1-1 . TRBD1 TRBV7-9 TGTGCCAGCAGCTTAGTGGGACAGGGTGACACTGAAGCTTTCTTT CASSLVGQGDTEAFF
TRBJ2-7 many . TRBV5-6 TGTGCCAGCAGCTTGGAATCAGGGTACGAGCAGTACTTC CASSLESGYEQYF
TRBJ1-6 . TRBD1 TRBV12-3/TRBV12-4 TGTGCCAGCAGTACCCGGACAGGGAGAGGGAATTCACCCCTCCACTTT CASSTRTGRGNSPLHF
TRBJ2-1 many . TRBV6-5 TGTGCCAGCAGTAAGACAGACACCTACAATGAGCAGTTCTTC CASSKTDTYNEQFF
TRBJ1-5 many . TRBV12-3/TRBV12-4 TGTGCCAGCAGTTTGTGGGAGAATCAGCCCCAGCATTTT CASSLWENQPQHF
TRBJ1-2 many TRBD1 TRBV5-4 TGTGCCAGCAGCTTGGACAGGGGGAACGGCTACACCTTC CASSLDRGNGYTF
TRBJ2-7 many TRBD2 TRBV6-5 TGTGCCAGCAGTTACTCGCCCAGCGGGAGGACTGCCTACGAGCAGTACTTC CASSYSPSGRTAYEQYF
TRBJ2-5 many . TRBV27 TGTGCCAGCAGTTTATCTGGGACGGTACAAGAGACCCAGTACTTC CASSLSGTVQETQYF
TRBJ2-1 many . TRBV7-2 TGTGCCAGCAGCTTGGTATACAATGAGCAGTTCTTC CASSLVYNEQFF
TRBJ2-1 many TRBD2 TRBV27 TGTGCCAGCAAGACGAGGCTAGCGGACAATGAGCAGTTCTTC CASKTRLADNEQFF
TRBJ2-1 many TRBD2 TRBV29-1 TGCAGCGTTGAAGATCTAATCGGGAGGGCAGATGAGCAGTTCTTC CSVEDLIGRADEQFF
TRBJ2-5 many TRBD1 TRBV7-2 TGTGCCAGCAGCTCCCAAGGGACAGAGGGGGAGACCCAGTACTTC CASSSQGTEGETQYF
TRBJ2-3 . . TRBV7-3 TGTGCCAGCAGCTCTAATCTGGGCAGGGGCACAGATACGCAGTATTTT CASSSNLGRGTDTQYF
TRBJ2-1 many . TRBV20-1 TGCAGTGCTAGAAACAGGGCTCGCGCTAATAATGAGCAGTTCTTC CSARNRARANNEQFF
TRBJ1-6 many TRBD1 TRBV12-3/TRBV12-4 TGTGCCAGCAGTTTGTCCGGACAGGGAACTTCACCCCTCCACTTT CASSLSGQGTSPLHF
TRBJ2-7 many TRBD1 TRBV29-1 TGCAGCGGGGGACAGGGGGACTACGAGCAGTACTTC CSGGQGDYEQYF
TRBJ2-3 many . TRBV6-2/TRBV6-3 TGTGCCAGTGCGGGGCACACAGATACGCAGTATTTT CASAGHTDTQYF
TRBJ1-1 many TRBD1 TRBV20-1 TGCAGTGAGACAGGGCTGAACACTGAAGCTTTCTTT CSETGLNTEAFF
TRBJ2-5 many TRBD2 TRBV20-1 TGCAGTGCTAGATGGGAGGGCCAAGAGACCCAGTACTTC CSARWEGQETQYF
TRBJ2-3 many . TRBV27 TGTGCCAGCAGTCCTCCTCTAACAGATACGCAGTATTTT CASSPPLTDTQYF
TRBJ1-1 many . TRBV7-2 TGTGCCAGCAGAGACAGTTTATCCAAGAACACTGAAGCTTTCTTT CASRDSLSKNTEAFF
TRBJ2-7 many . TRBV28 TGTGCCAGCAGCCGTGGTGCCGGGACGGTGTCCTACGAGCAGTACTTC CASSRGAGTVSYEQYF
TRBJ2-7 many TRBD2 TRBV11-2 TGTGCCAGCAGCCCCGGGACTAGCGTTTCCTACGAGCAGTACTTC CASSPGTSVSYEQYF
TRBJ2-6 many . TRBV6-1 TGTGCCAGCAGTGAGCCGCGGGCCGGGCGCTCTGGGGCCAACGTCCTGACTTTC CASSEPRAGRSGANVLTF
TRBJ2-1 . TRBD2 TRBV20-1 TGCAGTGCTAGTCCGACTAGCGGGAGGGTGGGTGAGCAGTTCTTC CSASPTSGRVGEQFF
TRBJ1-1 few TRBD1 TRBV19 TGTGCCAGTAGTCCGGACAGGGGCCTTGAAGCTTTCTTT CASSPDRGLEAFF
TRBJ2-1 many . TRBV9 TGTGCCAGCAGCGTAGCTCTGAAGGGGGAAGGTTCCTACAATGAGCAGTTCTTC CASSVALKGEGSYNEQFF
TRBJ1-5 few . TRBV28 TGTGCCAGCAGTTTAAACAGGGCAAATCAGCCCCAGCATTTT CASSLNRANQPQHF
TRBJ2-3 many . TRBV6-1 TGTGCCAGCACCACGTGGGCAAGGGAAAGTACGCAGTATTTT CASTTWARESTQYF
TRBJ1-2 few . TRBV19 TGTGCCAGTAGTCCCGGACACCTTCGGATTAACTATGGCTACACCTTC CASSPGHLRINYGYTF
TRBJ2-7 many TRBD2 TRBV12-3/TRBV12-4 TGTGCCAGCAGTTCGACAGTGACTAGCGGGGGCTCCTACGAGCAGTACTTC CASSSTVTSGGSYEQYF
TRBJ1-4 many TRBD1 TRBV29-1 TGCAGCGTGTCCCAGGGGGTTGACGAAAAACTGTTTTTT CSVSQGVDEKLFF
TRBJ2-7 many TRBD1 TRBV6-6 TGTGCCAGCAGTTTCGGGACAGGGGGAACCTACGAGCAGTACTTC CASSFGTGGTYEQYF